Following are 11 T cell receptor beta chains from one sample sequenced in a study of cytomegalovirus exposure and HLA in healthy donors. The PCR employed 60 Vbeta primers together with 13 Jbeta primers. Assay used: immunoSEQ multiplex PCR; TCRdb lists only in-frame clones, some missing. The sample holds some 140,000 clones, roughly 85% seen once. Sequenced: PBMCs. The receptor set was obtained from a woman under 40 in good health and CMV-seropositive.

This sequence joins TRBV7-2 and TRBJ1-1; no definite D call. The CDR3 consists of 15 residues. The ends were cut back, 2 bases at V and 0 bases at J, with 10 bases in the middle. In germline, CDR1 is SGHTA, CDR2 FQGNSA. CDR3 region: CASSLLGNLNTEAFF. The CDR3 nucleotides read TGTGCCAGCAGCTTATTGGGCAATTTGAACACTGAAGCTTTCTTT.

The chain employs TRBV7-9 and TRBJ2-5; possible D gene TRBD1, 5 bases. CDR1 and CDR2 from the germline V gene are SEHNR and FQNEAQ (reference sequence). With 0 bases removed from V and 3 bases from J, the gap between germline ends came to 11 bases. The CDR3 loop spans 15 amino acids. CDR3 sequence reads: CASSLATGREETQYF. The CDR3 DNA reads TGTGCCAGCAGCTTAGCGACGGGCAGGGAAGAGACCCAGTACTTC.

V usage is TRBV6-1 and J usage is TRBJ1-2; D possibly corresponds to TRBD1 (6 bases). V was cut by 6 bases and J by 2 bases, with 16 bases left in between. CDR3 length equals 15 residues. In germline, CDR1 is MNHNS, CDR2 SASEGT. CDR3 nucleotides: TGTGCCAGCAGGCGAGCCTTCCAGGGGAACTATGGCTACACCTTC. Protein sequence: CASRRAFQGNYGYTF.

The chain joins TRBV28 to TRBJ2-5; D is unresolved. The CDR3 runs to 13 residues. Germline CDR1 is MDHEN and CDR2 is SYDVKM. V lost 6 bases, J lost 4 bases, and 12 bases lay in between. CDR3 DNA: TGTGCCAGCAGCACCCCCTATCTAGAGACCCAGTACTTC. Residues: CASSTPYLETQYF.

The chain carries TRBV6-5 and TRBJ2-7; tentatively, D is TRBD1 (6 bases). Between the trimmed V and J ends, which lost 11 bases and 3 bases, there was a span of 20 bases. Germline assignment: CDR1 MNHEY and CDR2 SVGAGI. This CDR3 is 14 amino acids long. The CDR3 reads CASARSRGYYEQYF. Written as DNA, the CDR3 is TGTGCCTCGGCTAGGTCGAGGGGGTACTACGAGCAGTACTTC.

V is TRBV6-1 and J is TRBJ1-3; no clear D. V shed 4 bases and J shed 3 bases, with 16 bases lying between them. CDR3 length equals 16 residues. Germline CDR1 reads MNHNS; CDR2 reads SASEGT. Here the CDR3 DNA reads TGTGCCAGCAGTGTGGCGGCCGCACGTGATGGAAACACCATATATTTT. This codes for CASSVAAARDGNTIYF.

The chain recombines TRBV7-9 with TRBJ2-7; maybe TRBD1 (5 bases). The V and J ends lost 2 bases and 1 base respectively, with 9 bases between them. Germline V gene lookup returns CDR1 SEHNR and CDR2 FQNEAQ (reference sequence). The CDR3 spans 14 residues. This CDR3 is CASSLQGSSYEQYF. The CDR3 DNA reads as TGTGCCAGCAGCTTACAGGGAAGTTCCTACGAGCAGTACTTC.

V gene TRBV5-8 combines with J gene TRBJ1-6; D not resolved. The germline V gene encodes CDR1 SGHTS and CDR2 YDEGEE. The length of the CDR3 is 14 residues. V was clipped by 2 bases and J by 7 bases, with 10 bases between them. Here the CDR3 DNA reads TGTGCCAGCAGCTTAGGAGGAGGAAATTCACCCCTCCACTTT. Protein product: CASSLGGGNSPLHF.

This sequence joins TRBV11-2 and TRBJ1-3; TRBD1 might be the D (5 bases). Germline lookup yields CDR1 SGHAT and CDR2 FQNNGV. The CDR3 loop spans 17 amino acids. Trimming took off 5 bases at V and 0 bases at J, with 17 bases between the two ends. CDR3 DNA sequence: TGTGCCAGCAGCCCCCCATGGCGGGGACTCTCTGGAAACACCATATATTTT. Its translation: CASSPPWRGLSGNTIYF.

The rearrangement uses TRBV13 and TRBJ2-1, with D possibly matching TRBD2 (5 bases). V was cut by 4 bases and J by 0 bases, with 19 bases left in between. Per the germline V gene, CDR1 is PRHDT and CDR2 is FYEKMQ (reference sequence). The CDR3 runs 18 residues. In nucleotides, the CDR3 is TGTGCCAGCAGCTCCCCCCCCACCGTCGCGGGCTCCTACAATGAGCAGTTCTTC. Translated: CASSSPPTVAGSYNEQFF. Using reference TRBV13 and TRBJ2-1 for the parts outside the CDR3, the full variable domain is AAGVIQSPRHLIKEKRETATLKCYPIPRHDTVYWYQQGPGQDPQFLISFYEKMQSDKGSIPDRFSAQQFSDYHSELNMSSLELGDSALYFCASSSPPTVAGSYNEQFFGPGTRLTVL.

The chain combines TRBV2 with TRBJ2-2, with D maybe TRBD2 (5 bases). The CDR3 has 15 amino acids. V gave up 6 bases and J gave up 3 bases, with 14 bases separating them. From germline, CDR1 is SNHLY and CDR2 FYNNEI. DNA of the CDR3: TGTGCCAGCAGGTACTCCCCAGCGGACACCGGGGAGCTGTTTTTT. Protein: CASRYSPADTGELFF.